The rows below give T cell receptor beta chains drawn from one sample of a study of regulatory T cells in long-lasting Graves disease. TCRdb re-derived calls from the multiplex PCR reads in MiXCR, one entry per CDR3 protein. The sample records over 350,000 distinct CDR3 sequences, 15% being singletons. The same sample was also used in a study of T cells in Graves' hyperthyroidism and ophthalmopathy.

This specimen consisted of peripheral blood mononuclear cells (PBMCs), obtained at new diagnosis, from a patient treated with antithyroid drugs. All receptors derive from a woman between 40 and 55 years old with Graves disease. The CDR3 runs from the conserved cysteine through the conserved F or W. A D gene is named only where the DNA matches it firmly. Not every row has a clone size; where given, it reads once, few, many or a size class.

>TRBJ2-3|TRBV24-1|-|few
CATSDSDEGGADTQYF
TGTGCCACCAGTGATTCCGACGAAGGGGGGGCAGATACGCAGTATTTT
>TRBJ2-3|TRBV5-1|-|many
CASSLGWGRSTDTQYF
TGCGCCAGCAGCTTGGGTTGGGGCCGGAGCACAGATACGCAGTATTTT
>TRBJ2-1|TRBV27|-|many
CASSLSGEAPYNEQFF
TGTGCCAGCAGTTTATCCGGGGAAGCACCCTACAATGAGCAGTTCTTC
>TRBJ2-4|TRBV12-3/TRBV12-4|-|many
CASSFAIEGIQYF
TGTGCCAGCAGTTTCGCCATCGAAGGCATTCAGTACTTC
>TRBJ1-2|TRBV2|-|many
CASSGLGLNYGYTF
TGTGCCAGCAGTGGCCTGGGCCTAAACTATGGCTACACCTTC
>TRBJ2-5|TRBV11-3|-|-
CASTLASRTQYF
TGTGCCAGCACCTTGGCAAGTCGGACCCAGTACTTC
>TRBJ2-5|TRBV28|TRBD2|few
CASSKIKIAGETQYF
TGTGCCAGCAGTAAGATAAAGATAGCGGGAGAGACCCAGTACTTC
>TRBJ2-5|TRBV29-1|-|many
CSVGGETQYF
TGCAGCGTTGGGGGGGAGACCCAGTACTTC
>TRBJ2-3|TRBV5-1|TRBD2|few
CTSSLEGREGADTQYF
TGCACCAGCAGCTTGGAAGGCAGGGAGGGTGCAGATACGCAGTATTTT
>TRBJ2-1|TRBV2|TRBD2|many
CASTRAGAYNEQFF
TGTGCCAGCACACGAGCGGGGGCCTACAATGAGCAGTTCTTC
>TRBJ2-2|TRBV12-5|-|many
CASGAGFTGELFF
TGTGCTAGTGGTGCTGGGTTCACCGGGGAGCTGTTTTTT
>TRBJ2-1|TRBV28|TRBD1|many
CASSPSRTGLVHEQFF
TGTGCCAGCAGCCCTTCCCGGACAGGCCTAGTTCATGAGCAGTTCTTC
>TRBJ1-5|TRBV28|-|-
CASSVGSLSQPQHF
TGTGCCAGCAGCGTAGGGAGCCTGTCTCAGCCCCAGCATTTT
>TRBJ2-2|TRBV20-1|TRBD2|many
CSARDPRGSLYTGELFF
TGCAGTGCTAGAGATCCGCGGGGGAGTTTGTACACCGGGGAGCTGTTTTTT
>TRBJ2-5|TRBV6-1|TRBD1|many
CASSEDPGGMETQYF
TGTGCCAGCAGTGAAGATCCAGGGGGAATGGAGACCCAGTACTTC
>TRBJ2-7|TRBV19|-|once
CASSIEGNFYEQYF
TGTGCCAGTAGTATAGAAGGCAACTTCTACGAGCAGTACTTC
>TRBJ1-1|TRBV28|-|many
CASSPRTQMNTEAFF
TGTGCCAGCAGTCCAAGGACCCAGATGAACACTGAAGCTTTCTTT
>TRBJ2-1|TRBV6-2/TRBV6-3|TRBD1|-
CATRPGGQGYNEQFF
TGTGCCACCCGCCCGGGGGGACAGGGGTACAATGAGCAGTTCTTC
>TRBJ1-1|TRBV18|-|-
CASSPLGLTAEAFF
TGTGCCAGCTCACCGTTAGGCCTGACAGCTGAAGCTTTCTTT
>TRBJ2-3|TRBV4-3|-|-
CASSQDGYGDTQYF
TGCGCCAGCAGCCAAGATGGGTACGGGGATACGCAGTATTTT
>TRBJ2-3|TRBV11-2|TRBD2|many
CASSSTAGNTDTQYF
TGTGCCAGCAGCTCCACAGCGGGGAACACAGATACGCAGTATTTT
>TRBJ1-6|TRBV3-1|-|-
CASSRGGSSCNSPLHF
TGTGCCAGCAGCAGGGGGGGCAGCTCCTGTAATTCACCCCTGCACTTT
>TRBJ2-7|TRBV14|TRBD2|-
CASSQRGTSGTGEQYF
TGTGCCAGCAGCCAACGTGGGACTAGCGGAACGGGCGAGCAGTACTTC
>TRBJ2-5|TRBV5-5|-|many
CASVNQETQYF
TGTGCCAGCGTTAATCAAGAGACCCAGTACTTC
>TRBJ2-7|TRBV7-6|-|many
CASSTSAGYEQYF
TGTGCCAGCAGCACCAGCGCGGGATACGAGCAGTACTTC
>TRBJ2-1|TRBV11-2|TRBD2|many
CASSPPGTSPNEQFF
TGTGCCAGCAGCCCCCCCGGGACTAGCCCAAATGAGCAGTTCTTC